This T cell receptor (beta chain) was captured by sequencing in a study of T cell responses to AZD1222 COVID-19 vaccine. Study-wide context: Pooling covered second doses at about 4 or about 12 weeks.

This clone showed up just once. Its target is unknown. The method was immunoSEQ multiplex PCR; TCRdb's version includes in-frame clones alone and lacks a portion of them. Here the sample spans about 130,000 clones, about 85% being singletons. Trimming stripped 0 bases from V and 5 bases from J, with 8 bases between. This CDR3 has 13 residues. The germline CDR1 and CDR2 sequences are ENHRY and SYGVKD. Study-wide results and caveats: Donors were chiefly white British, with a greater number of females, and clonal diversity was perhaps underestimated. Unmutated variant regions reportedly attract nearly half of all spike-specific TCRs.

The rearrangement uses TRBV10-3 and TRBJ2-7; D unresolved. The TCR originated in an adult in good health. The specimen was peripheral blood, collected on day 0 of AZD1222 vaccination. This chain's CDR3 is CAISESNGDEQYF. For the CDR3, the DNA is TGTGCCATCAGTGAGTCCAATGGGGACGAGCAGTACTTC.